This T cell receptor (beta chain) emerged from a study of blood T cells in healthy people across ages. Germline V gene data show CDR1 as MRHNA and CDR2 as SNTAGT. With V trimmed by 6 bases and J by 7 bases, 7 bases remained unmatched. This CDR3 spans 15 amino acids. Primers used in a second PCR of about 7 to 11 cycles were a sample-barcoded 5' primer and a J-beta primer mix. Per-sample output comprised a minimum of 3 million paired-end reads containing CDR3. Via MiXCR, TCRdb re-called the 5' RACE reads, giving one row per CDR3 protein. Of some 860,000 distinct CDR3 sequences listed, more than 55% are singletons.

The chain carries TRBV6-4 and TRBJ2-1; 12 nucleotides line up with TRBD1. Sequencing was carried out using blood. The sequence came from a man aged 35-49 years in good health. CDR3 sequence: CASRGTGGMFNEQFF. DNA of the CDR3: TGTGCCAGCAGGGGGACAGGGGGCATGTTTAATGAGCAGTTCTTC.